The TCR beta chain under discussion was sequenced for a study of cytomegalovirus exposure and HLA in healthy donors. Study-wide points: Researchers counted approximately 160 TCR beta chains as cytomegalovirus-associated. Follow-up analysis seemed to connect common viral pathogens with several of the most significant clusters identified.

In the PCR, 60 Vbeta and 13 Jbeta primers were used. Generated by immunoSEQ multiplex PCR, the TCRdb table keeps only in-frame clones and is missing some. The specimen's table records fewer than 200,000 clones. A word on this clone: Its specificity is unknown.

The clonotype was recovered from a woman between 55 and 75 years old in good health and CMV-seronegative. The material sequenced was PBMCs.

CDR3 bases: TGTGCCAGCAAGGAGAGCTCCTACGAGCAGTACTTC. This codes for CASKESSYEQYF. This sequence joins TRBV2 and TRBJ2-5; D is unclear. The J call may be mistaken, given a closer DNA end match to TRBJ2-7. CDR1 and CDR2 (germline): SNHLY, FYNNEI. The CDR3 spans 12 residues.